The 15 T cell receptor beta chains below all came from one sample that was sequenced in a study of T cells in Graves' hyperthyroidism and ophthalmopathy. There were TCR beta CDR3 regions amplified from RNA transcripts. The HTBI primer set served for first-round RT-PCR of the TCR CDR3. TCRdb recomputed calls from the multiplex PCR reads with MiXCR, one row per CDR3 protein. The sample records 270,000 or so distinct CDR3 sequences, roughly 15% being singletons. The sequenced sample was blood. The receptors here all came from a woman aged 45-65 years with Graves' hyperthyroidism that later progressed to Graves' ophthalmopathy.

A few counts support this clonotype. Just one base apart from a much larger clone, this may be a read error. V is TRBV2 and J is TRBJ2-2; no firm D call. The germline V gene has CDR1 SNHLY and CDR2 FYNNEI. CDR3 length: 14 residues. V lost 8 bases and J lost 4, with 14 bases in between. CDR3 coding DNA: TGTGCCAGCGGAACCGACCGCGCCACCGGGGAGCTGTTTTTT. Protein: CASGTDRATGELFF.

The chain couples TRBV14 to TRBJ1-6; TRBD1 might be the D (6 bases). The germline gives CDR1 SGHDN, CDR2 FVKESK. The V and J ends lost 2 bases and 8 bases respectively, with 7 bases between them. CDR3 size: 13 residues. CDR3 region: CASSQNRDSPLHF. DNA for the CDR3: TGTGCCAGCAGCCAAAACAGGGATTCACCCCTCCACTTT.

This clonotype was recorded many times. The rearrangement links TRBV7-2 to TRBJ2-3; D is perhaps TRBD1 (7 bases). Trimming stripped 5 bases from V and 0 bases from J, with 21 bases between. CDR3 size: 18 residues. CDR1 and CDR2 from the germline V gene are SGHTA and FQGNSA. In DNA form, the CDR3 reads TGTGCCAGCAGCCCGACTTTAGGAGGGGGCGGTAGCACAGATACGCAGTATTTT. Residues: CASSPTLGGGGSTDTQYF.

Here the CDR3 DNA reads TGTGCCACCAGTGATTTACTCGAAAGGGAAGAGACCCAGTACTTC. Amino acids: CATSDLLEREETQYF. This sequence joins TRBV24-1 and TRBJ2-5, with D hard to call. Germline CDR1 reads KGHDR; CDR2 reads SFDVKD. The CDR3 covers 15 residues. Trimming cost V 1 base and J 3 bases, with 11 bases left between them.

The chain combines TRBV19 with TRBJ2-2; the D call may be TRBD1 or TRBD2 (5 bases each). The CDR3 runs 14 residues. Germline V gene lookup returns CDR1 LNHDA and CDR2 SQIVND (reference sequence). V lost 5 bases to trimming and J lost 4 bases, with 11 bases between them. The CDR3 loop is CASSWGWSTGELFF. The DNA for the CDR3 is TGTGCCAGTAGTTGGGGGTGGAGCACCGGGGAGCTGTTTTTT.

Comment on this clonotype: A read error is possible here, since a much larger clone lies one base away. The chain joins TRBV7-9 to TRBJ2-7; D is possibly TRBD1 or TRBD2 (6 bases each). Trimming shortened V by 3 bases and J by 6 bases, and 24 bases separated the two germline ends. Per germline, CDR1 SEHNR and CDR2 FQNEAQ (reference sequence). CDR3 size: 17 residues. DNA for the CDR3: TGTGCCAGCAGCTTCATGGGGGGCCGGGACCATGGAGGCGAGCAGTACTTC. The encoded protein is CASSFMGGRDHGGEQYF.

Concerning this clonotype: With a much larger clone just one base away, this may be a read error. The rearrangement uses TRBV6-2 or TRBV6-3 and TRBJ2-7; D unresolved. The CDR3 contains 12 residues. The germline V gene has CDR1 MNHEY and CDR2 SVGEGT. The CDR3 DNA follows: TGTGCCAGCAGGTCATTCCTCTACGAGCAGCACTTC. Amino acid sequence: CASRSFLYEQHF.

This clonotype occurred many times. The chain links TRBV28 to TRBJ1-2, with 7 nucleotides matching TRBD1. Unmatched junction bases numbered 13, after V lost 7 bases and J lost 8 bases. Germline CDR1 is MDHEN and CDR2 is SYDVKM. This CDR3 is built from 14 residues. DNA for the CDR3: TGTGCCAGCAACTCAGGGACAGCCAAGGGAGGCTACACCTTC. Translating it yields CASNSGTAKGGYTF.

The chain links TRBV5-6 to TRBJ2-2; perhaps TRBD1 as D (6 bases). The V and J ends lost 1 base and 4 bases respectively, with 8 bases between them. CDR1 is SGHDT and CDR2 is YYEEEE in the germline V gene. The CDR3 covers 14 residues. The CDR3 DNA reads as TGTGCCAGCAGCTTGCACAGGGCCACCGGGGAGCTGTTTTTT. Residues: CASSLHRATGELFF.

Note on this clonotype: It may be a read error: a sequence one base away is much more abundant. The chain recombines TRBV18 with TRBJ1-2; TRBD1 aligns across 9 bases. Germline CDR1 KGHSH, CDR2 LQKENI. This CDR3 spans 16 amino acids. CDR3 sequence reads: CASSPPGTGPDYSYTF. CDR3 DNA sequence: TGTGCCAGCTCACCACCGGGGACAGGGCCCGACTATAGCTACACCTTC.

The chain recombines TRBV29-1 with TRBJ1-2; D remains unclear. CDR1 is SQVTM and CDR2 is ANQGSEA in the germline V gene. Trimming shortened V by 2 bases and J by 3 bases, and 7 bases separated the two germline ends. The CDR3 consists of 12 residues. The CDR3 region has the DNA TGCAGCGTTGAACATGCGTACTATGGCTACACCTTC. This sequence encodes CSVEHAYYGYTF.

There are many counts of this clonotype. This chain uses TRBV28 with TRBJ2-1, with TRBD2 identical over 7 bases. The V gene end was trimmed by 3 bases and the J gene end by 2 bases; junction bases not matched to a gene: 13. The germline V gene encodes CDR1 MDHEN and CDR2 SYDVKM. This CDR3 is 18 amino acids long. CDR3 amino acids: CASSFPTAGDRTYNEQFF. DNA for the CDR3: TGTGCCAGCAGTTTCCCCACGGCGGGAGATCGTACCTACAATGAGCAGTTCTTC. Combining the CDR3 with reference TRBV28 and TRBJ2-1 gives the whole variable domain DVKVTQSSRYLVKRTGEKVFLECVQDMDHENMFWYRQDPGLGLRLIYFSYDVKMKEKGDIPEGYSVSREKKERFSLILESASTNQTSMYLCASSFPTAGDRTYNEQFFGPGTRLTVL.

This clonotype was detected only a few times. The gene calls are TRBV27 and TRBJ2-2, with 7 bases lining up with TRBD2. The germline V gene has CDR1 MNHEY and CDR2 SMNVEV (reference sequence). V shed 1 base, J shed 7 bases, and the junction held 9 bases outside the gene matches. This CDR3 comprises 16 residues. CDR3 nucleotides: TGTGCCAGCAGTTTATTAGCGCGGGAGTCAAACGGGGAGCTGTTTTTT. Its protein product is CASSLLARESNGELFF.

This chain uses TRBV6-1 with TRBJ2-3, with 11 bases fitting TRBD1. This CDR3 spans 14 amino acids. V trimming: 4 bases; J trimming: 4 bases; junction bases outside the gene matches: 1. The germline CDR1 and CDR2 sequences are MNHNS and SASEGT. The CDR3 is CASSAGQGADTQYF. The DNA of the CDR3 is TGTGCCAGCAGTGCGGGACAGGGGGCAGATACGCAGTATTTT.

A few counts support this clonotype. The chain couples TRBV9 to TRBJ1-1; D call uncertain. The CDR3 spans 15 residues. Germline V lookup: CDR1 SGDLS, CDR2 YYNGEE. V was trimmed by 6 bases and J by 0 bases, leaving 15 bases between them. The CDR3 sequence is CASTRTGQMNTEAFF. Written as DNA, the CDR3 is TGTGCCAGCACCCGAACCGGGCAGATGAACACTGAAGCTTTCTTT.